This entry lists 9 T cell receptor beta chains sequenced from one sample in a study of T cells in Graves' hyperthyroidism and ophthalmopathy. It was RNA transcripts that yielded the amplified TCR beta CDR3 regions. RT-PCR in the first round (using the HTBI primer set) targeted the TCR CDR3. In TCRdb, the multiplex PCR reads were re-called with MiXCR into one record per CDR3 protein. Altogether around 520,000 distinct CDR3 sequences are present, roughly an eighth being singletons, with the ten largest covering roughly 17%. The sequenced sample consisted of blood. Receptors originate from a woman aged 18 to 35 with Graves' hyperthyroidism.

Points on this clonotype: Since a much larger clone is just one base distant, this may be a read error. This rearrangement joins TRBV2 to TRBJ2-7; no clear D gene. The CDR3 is 12 amino acids. The V gene lost 8 bases and the J gene lost 2 bases, with 10 bases spanning the gap. CDR1 is SNHLY and CDR2 is FYNNEI in the germline V gene. CDR3 sequence reads: CASVSEAYEQYF. The CDR3 DNA is TGTGCCAGCGTCTCCGAAGCCTACGAGCAGTACTTC.

Many counts were recorded for this clonotype. The chain uses TRBV27 and TRBJ1-2; 11 bases align to TRBD1. This CDR3 spans 16 amino acids. Germline V gene sequence: CDR1 MNHEY, CDR2 SMNVEV (reference sequence). V was clipped by 4 bases and J by 5 bases; unmatched bases: 9. The CDR3 sequence: CASSSPGTGGGYGYTF. CDR3 DNA: TGTGCCAGCAGTTCCCCAGGGACAGGGGGTGGGTATGGCTACACCTTC.

This clonotype was seen many times. V and J are TRBV2 and TRBJ1-5, with D unresolved. Between the trimmed V and J ends, which lost 4 bases and 0 bases, there was a span of 10 bases. This CDR3 region has 15 residues. CDR1 and CDR2 from the germline V gene are SNHLY and FYNNEI. The CDR3 here is CASSATPNSNQPQHF. DNA of the CDR3: TGTGCCAGCAGTGCGACACCTAATAGCAATCAGCCCCAGCATTTT.

The V gene is TRBV19, the J gene TRBJ1-1; no reliable D call. Germline V gene lookup returns CDR1 LNHDA and CDR2 SQIVND (reference sequence). This CDR3 comprises 12 residues. The germline V and J ends were trimmed by 5 bases and 6 bases, with 10 bases remaining between them. The DNA of the CDR3 is TGTGCCAGTAGTTTCAGTACCGCTGAAGCTTTCTTT. This sequence encodes CASSFSTAEAFF.

This clonotype was recorded at least ten times. The V call is TRBV14, the J call TRBJ2-5; maybe TRBD2 (6 bases). CDR3 length: 15 residues. The V end lost 0 bases, the J end lost 6 bases, and 14 bases lay between the germline ends. Germline V CDR1 and CDR2: SGHDN, FVKESK. CDR3 nucleotides: TGTGCCAGCAGCCAAGATCACGTCGGGAGAAAGACCCAGTACTTC. Its protein product is CASSQDHVGRKTQYF.

A remark on this clonotype: This may come from a read error, since a much larger clone is one base off. V is TRBV12-3 or TRBV12-4 and J is TRBJ2-5; tentatively, D is TRBD2 (5 bases). There are 15 residues in the CDR3. CDR3 residues: CPSSLEGRGRETQYF. For the CDR3, the DNA is TGTCCCAGCAGTTTAGAGGGCCGCGGGCGAGAGACCCAGTACTTC.

This clonotype was seen repeatedly, ten times or more. The V call is TRBV5-1, the J call TRBJ1-2; 11 nucleotides align to TRBD1. Germline V lookup: CDR1 SGHRS, CDR2 YFSETQ. There are 12 residues in the CDR3. V gave up 3 bases and J gave up 8 bases; unmatched junction bases: 0. DNA for the CDR3: TGCGCCAGCAGCTGGACAGGGGGCGGCTACACCTTC. Translation: CASSWTGGGYTF.

This clonotype showed up just a few times. The chain couples TRBV11-3 to TRBJ2-1; D may be TRBD1 (8 bases). The CDR3 has 15 residues. Trimming cost V 4 bases and J 7 bases, with 17 bases left between them. Germline V CDR1 and CDR2: SGHNT, YENEEA. Written as DNA, the CDR3 is TGTGCCAGCAGCTCACAGGGGGACTACTCTAATGAGCAGTTCTTC. It specifies CASSSQGDYSNEQFF.

The chain employs TRBV4-1 and TRBJ2-4; TRBD2 is a possible D gene (5 bases). This CDR3 contains 17 residues. Germline V gene data show CDR1 as MGHRA and CDR2 as YSYEKL. V lost 2 bases and J lost 1, with 15 bases in between. The CDR3 here is CASSQPSRGIAKNIQYF. CDR3 in DNA: TGCGCCAGCAGCCAACCCTCGAGAGGGATTGCCAAAAACATTCAGTACTTC.